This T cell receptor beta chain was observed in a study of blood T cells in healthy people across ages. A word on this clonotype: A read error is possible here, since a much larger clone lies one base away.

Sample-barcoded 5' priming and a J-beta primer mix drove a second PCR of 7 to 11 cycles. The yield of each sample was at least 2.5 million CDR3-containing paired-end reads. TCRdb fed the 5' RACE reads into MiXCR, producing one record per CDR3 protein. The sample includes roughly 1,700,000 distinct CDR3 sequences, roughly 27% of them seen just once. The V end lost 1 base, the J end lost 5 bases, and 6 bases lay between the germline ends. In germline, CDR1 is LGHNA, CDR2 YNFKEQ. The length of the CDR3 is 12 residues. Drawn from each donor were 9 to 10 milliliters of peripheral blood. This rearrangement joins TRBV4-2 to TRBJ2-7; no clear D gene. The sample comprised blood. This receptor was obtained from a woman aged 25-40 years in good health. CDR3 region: CASSQGANEQYF. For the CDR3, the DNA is TGTGCCAGCAGCCAAGGCGCCAACGAGCAGTACTTC.